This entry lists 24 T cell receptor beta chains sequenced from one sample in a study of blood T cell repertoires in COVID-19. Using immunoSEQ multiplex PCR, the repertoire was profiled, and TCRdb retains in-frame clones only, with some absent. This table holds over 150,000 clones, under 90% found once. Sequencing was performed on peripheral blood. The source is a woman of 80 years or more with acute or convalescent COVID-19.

CDR3 protein: CATTYGETQYF. The CDR3, as DNA: TGTGCCACCACCTACGGGGAGACCCAGTACTTC. V gene TRBV5-3 combines with J gene TRBJ2-5; D ambiguous. TRBV5-3 falls under the ORF class, with uncertain function. This CDR3 is 11 amino acids long. V lost 9 bases and J lost 5, with 11 bases in between.

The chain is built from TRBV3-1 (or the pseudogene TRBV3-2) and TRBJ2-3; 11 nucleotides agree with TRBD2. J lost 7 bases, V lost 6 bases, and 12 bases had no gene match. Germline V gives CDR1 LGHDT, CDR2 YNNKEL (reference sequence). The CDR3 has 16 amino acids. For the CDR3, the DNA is TGTGCCAGCAGTTCATTCGGGACTAGCGGTAGAAATACGCAGTATTTT. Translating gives CASSSFGTSGRNTQYF.

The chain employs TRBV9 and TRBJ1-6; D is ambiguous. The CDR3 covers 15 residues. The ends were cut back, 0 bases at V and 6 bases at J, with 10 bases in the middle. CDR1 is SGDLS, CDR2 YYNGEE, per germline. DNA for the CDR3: TGTGCCAGCAGCGTAGAGGTGGGAGCTAATTCACCCCTCCACTTT. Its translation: CASSVEVGANSPLHF.

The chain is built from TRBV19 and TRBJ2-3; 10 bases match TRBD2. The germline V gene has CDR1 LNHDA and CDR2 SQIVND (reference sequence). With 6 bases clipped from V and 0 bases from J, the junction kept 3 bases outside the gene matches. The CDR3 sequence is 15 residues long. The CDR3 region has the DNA TGTGCCAGTAGATTACTAGCGGGGAGCACAGATACGCAGTATTTT. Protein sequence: CASRLLAGSTDTQYF.

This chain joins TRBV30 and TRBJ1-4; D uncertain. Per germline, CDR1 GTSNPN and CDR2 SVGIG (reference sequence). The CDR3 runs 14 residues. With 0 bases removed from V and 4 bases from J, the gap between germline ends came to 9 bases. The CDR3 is CAWSVDLLNEKLFF. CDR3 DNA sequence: TGTGCCTGGAGTGTAGACTTGCTTAATGAAAAACTGTTTTTT.

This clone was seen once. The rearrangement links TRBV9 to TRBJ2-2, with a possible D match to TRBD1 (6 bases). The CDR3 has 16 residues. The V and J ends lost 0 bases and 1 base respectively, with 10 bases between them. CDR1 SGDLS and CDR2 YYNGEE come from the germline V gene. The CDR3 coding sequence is TGTGCCAGCAGCGTAGCTCCACAGGGGAACACCGGGGAGCTGTTTTTT. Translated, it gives CASSVAPQGNTGELFF. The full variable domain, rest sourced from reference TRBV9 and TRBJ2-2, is DSGVTQTPKHLITATGQRVTLRCSPRSGDLSVYWYQQSLDQGLQFLIQYYNGEERAKGNILERFSAQQFPDLHSELNLSSLELGDSALYFCASSVAPQGNTGELFFGEGSRLTVL.

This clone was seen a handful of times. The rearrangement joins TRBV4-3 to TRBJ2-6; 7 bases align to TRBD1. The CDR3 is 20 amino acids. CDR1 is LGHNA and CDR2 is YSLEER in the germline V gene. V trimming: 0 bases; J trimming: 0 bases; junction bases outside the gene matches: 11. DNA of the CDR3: TGCGCCAGCAGCCAAGAGTTTCCGGGACAGATTTTCTCTGGGGCCAACGTCCTGACTTTC. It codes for CASSQEFPGQIFSGANVLTF.

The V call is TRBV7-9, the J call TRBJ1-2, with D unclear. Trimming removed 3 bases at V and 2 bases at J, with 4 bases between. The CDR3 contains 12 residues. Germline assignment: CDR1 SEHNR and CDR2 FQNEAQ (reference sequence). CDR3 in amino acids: CASSFSNYGYTF. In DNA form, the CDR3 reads TGTGCCAGCAGCTTCTCCAACTATGGCTACACCTTC.

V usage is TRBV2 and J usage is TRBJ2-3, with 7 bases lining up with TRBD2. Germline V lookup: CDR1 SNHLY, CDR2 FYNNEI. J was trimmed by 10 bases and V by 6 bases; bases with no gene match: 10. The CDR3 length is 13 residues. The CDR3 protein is CASRRTREGPQYF. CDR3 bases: TGTGCCAGCAGAAGGACCAGGGAGGGTCCGCAGTATTTT.

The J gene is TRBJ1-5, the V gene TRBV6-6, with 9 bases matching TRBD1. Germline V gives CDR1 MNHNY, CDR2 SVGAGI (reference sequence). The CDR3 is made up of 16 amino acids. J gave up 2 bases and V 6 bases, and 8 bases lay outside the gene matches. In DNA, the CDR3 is TGTGCCAGCAGCCACAGGGGGCGGGAGCGCAATCAGCCCCAGCATTTT. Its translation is CASSHRGRERNQPQHF.

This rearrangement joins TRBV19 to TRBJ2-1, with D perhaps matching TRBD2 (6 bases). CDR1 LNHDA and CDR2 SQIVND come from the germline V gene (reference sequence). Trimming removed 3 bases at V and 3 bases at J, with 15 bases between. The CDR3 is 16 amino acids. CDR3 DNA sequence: TGTGCCAGTAGTATCTCATGGGGAGGCTTCTACAATGAGCAGTTCTTC. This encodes CASSISWGGFYNEQFF.

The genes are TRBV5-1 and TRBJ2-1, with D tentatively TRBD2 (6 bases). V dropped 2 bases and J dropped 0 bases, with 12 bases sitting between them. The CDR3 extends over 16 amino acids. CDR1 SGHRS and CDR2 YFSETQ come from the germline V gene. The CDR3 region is CASSFGTGSSYNEQFF. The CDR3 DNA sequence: TGCGCCAGCAGCTTCGGGACTGGGAGCTCCTACAATGAGCAGTTCTTC.

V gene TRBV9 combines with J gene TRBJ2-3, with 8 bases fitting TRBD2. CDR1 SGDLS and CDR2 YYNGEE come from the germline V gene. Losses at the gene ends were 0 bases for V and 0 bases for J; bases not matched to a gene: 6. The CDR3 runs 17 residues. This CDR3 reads CASSVGSLAGSTDTQYF. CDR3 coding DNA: TGTGCCAGCAGCGTAGGATCCTTAGCGGGGAGCACAGATACGCAGTATTTT.

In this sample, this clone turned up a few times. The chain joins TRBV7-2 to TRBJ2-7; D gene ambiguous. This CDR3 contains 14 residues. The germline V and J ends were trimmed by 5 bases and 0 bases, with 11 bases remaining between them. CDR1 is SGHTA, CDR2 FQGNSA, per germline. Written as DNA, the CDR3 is TGTGCCAGCAGCCCCGGTGCACTCTCCTACGAGCAGTACTTC. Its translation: CASSPGALSYEQYF.

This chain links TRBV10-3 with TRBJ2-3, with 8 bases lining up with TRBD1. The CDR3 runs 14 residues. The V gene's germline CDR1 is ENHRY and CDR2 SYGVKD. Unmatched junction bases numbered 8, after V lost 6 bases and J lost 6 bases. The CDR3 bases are TGTGCCATCAGCGCGGACAGGGTATCGGATACGCAGTATTTT. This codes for CAISADRVSDTQYF.

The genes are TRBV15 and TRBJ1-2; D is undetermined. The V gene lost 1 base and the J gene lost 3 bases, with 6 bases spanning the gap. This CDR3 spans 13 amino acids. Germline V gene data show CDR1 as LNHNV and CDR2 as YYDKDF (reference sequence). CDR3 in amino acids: CATSRGGYYGYTF. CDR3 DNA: TGTGCCACCAGCAGAGGAGGGTACTATGGCTACACCTTC.

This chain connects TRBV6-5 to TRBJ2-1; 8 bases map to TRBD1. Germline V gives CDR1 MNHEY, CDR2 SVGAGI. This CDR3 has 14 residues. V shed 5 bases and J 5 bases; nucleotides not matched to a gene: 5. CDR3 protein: CASSRPGQDNEQFF. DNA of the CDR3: TGTGCCAGCAGTCGACCGGGACAGGACAATGAGCAGTTCTTC.

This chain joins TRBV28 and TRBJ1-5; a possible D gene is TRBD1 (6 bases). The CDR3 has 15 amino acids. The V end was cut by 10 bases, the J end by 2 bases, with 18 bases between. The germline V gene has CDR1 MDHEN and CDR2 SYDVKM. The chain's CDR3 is CAIKRGGSGNQPQHF. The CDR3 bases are TGTGCCATCAAGAGAGGGGGTAGTGGCAATCAGCCCCAGCATTTT. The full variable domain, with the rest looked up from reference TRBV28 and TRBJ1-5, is DVKVTQSSRYLVKRTGEKVFLECVQDMDHENMFWYRQDPGLGLRLIYFSYDVKMKEKGDIPEGYSVSREKKERFSLILESASTNQTSMYLCAIKRGGSGNQPQHFGDGTRLSIL.

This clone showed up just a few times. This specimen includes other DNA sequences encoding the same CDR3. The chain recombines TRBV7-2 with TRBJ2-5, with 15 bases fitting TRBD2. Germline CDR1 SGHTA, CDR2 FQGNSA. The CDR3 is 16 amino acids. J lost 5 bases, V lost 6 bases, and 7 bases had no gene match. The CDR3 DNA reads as TGTGCCAGCAGTTGGACTAGCGGGGGGGCCGTGGAGACCCAGTACTTC. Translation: CASSWTSGGAVETQYF.

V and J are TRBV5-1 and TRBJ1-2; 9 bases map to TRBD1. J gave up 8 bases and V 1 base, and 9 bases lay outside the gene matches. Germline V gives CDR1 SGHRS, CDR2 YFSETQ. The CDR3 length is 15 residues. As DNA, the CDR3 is TGCGCCAGCAGCTTGAGCTACAGGGGGCTCGAAGGCTACACCTTC. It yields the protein CASSLSYRGLEGYTF.

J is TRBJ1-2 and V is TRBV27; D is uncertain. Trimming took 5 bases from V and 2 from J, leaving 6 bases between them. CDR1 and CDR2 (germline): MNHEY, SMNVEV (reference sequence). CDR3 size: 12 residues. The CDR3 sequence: CASSARNYGYTF. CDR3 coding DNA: TGTGCCAGCAGTGCCCGGAACTATGGCTACACCTTC.

The CDR3 DNA reads TGTGCCAGCAGCCAAGATACGGGAGTCAACATTCAGTACTTC. Encoded protein: CASSQDTGVNIQYF. The V gene is TRBV3-1 (or the pseudogene TRBV3-2), the J gene TRBJ2-4; TRBD2 is a possible D gene (6 bases). This CDR3 region has 14 residues. Germline CDR1 and CDR2: LGHDT and YNNKEL (reference sequence). Trimming shortened V by 0 bases and J by 7 bases, and 10 bases separated the two germline ends.

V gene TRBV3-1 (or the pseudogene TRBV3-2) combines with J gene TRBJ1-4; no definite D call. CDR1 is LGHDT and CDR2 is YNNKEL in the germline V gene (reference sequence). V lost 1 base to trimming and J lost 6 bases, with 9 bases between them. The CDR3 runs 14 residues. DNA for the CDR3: TGTGCCAGCAGCCAAGTAGGCGAGGATGAAAAACTGTTTTTT. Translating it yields CASSQVGEDEKLFF.

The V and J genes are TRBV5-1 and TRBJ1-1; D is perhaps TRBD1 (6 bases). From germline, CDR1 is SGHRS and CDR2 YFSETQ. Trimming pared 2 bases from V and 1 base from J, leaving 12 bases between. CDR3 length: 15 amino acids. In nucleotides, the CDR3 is TGCGCCAGCAGCTTCCAGGGGAGCCCGAACACTGAAGCTTTCTTT. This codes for CASSFQGSPNTEAFF. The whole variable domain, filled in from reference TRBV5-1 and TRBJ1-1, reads KAGVTQTPRYLIKTRGQQVTLSCSPISGHRSVSWYQQTPGQGLQFLFEYFSETQRNKGNFPGRFSGRQFSNSRSEMNVSTLELGDSALYLCASSFQGSPNTEAFFGQGTRLTVV.